This T cell receptor (delta chain) stems from a study of Vδ1+ human thymocytes. Whole-study results and caveats: About 20% of thymic delta-chain sequences were Vdelta2, with few Vdelta3, unlike blood Vdelta1+ controls. Many TRG clonotypes were shared between donors; TRD repertoires were essentially private. Thymic TRG and TRD repertoires appeared highly polyclonal.

As concerns this clone: Its target is not known.

The CDR3 is 18 amino acids. CDR1 is TSWWSYY, CDR2 QGS, per germline. Trimming removed 0 bases at V and 0 bases at J, with 17 bases between. RNA was extracted from the cells and then reverse transcribed. Pooled V-gene forward primers with one constant-region reverse primer generated the CDR3 amplicons by multiplex PCR. TCRdb reanalyzed the multiplex PCR reads using CATT. Of some 73,000 delta-chain clones listed, about 38% are singletons. Thymocytes were sorted as CD3+ TCRVdelta1+ TCRVdelta2- after alphabeta T cell depletion. The chain combines TRDV1 with TRDJ1; D is uncertain. Sequencing was performed on Vdelta1+ gamma-delta thymocytes from the thymus. Stated subset: FACS-sorted CD3+ TCRalphabeta- TCRVdelta1+ TCRVdelta2- thymocytes. The sequence derives from a boy under two years old who had congenital heart surgery. CDR3 loop: CALGELGSGLSYTDKLIF. The CDR3 coding sequence is TGTGCTCTTGGGGAACTAGGTTCAGGTCTCTCGTACACCGATAAACTCATCTTT.